This T cell receptor (beta chain) was sequenced in a study of vaccination and CD4 T cells after COVID-19. Study-level background: Investigators stimulated cells with overlapping spike peptides drawn from SARS-CoV-2, HCoV-NL63, HCoV-OC43 and HCoV-229E. Study conclusions and caveats: Among convalescent patients, a median about 83% of reactive clones emerged only after vaccination.

Treatment meaning: roughly ten-day PBMC culture with coronavirus spike peptide pools or control peptides (ViraFEST assay). ViraFEST relied on peptide pools to expand antigen-specific T cells; the TCRs were sequenced afterward. Negative selection purified CD4+ T cells after approximately 9 days of culture. Cultured CD4+ T cells had their DNA profiled by the Oncomine TCR Beta short-read assay. MiXCR, applied by TCRdb to the PCR reads, yields one record per CDR3 protein. The sample lists about 12,000 distinct CDR3 sequences; roughly 70% were seen once. Per the germline V gene, CDR1 is LNHDA and CDR2 is SQIVND (reference sequence). The CDR3 contains 14 residues. J was trimmed by 3 bases and V by 6 bases; bases with no gene match: 5. A note on this clonotype: As yet, its antigen is unknown.

Sequencing was done on a sample of CD4+ T cells from blood, cultured in vitro. The V call is TRBV19, the J call TRBJ2-7; the match to TRBD1 covers 10 bases. This sequence was found in a human donor who had recovered from COVID-19. The CDR3 loop reads CASRTDRGDYEQYF. DNA for the CDR3: TGTGCCAGTAGGACGGACAGGGGGGACTACGAGCAGTACTTC.